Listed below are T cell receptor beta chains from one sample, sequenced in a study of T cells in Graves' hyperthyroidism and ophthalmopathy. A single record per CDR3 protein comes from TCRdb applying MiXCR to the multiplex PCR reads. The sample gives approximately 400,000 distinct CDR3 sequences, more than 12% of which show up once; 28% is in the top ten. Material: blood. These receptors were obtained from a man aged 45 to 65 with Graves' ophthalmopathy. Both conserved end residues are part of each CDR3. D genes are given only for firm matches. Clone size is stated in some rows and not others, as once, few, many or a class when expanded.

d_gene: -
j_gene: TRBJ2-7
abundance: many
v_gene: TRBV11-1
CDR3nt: TGTGCCAGCAGCTTAGCAGGGCCGGACTACGAGCAGTACTTC
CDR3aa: CASSLAGPDYEQYF

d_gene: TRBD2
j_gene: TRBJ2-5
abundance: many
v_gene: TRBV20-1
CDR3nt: TGCAGTGCTATAGGGACTAGCGGGAAGGAGGGAGAGACCCAGTACTTC
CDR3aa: CSAIGTSGKEGETQYF

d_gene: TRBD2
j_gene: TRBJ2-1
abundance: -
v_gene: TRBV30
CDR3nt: TGTGCCTGGAGTCCCTCGACTAGCGGGAGTTTGCAGTTCTTC
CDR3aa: CAWSPSTSGSLQFF

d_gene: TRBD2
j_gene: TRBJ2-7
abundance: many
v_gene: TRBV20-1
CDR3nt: TGCAGTGCTCCAAATCCGGGACTAGCGGGAGACTACGAGCAGTACTTC
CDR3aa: CSAPNPGLAGDYEQYF

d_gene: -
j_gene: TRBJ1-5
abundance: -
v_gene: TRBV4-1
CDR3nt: TGCGCCAGCAGCCAAGAACACGGTCAGCCCCAGCATTTT
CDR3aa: CASSQEHGQPQHF

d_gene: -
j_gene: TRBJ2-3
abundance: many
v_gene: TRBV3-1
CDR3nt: TGTGCCAGCAGCCAAGATACCAGGGGAGATACGCAGTATTTT
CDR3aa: CASSQDTRGDTQYF

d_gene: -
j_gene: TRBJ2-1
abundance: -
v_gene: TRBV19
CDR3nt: TGTGCCAGTAGGGGACTTTTTGCAAGCGGGACAGGTGTCAAAAACATGCAGTTCTTC
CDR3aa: CASRGLFASGTGVKNMQFF

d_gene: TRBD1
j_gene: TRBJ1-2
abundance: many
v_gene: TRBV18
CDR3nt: TGTGCCAGCTCACCAACGGGACAGTTTGGGGGCTACACCTTC
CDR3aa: CASSPTGQFGGYTF

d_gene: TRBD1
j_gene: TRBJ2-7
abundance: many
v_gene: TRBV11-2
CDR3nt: TGTGCCAGCAGCTCCATAAACAGGGGCCACGAGCAGTACTTC
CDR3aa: CASSSINRGHEQYF

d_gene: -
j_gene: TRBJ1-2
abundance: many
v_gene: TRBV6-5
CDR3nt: TGTGCCAGCAGTTACTCGTACCGGGGGAACTATGGCTACACCTTC
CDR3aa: CASSYSYRGNYGYTF

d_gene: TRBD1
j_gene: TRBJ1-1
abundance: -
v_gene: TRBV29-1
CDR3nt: TGCAGCGTTGTAGGACAGGGGTACACTGAAGCTTTCTTT
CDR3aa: CSVVGQGYTEAFF

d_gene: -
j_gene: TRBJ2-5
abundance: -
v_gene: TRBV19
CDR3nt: TGTGCCAGTAGTAACAGCGGGGTCATCAGGGGAGAGACCCAGTACTTC
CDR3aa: CASSNSGVIRGETQYF

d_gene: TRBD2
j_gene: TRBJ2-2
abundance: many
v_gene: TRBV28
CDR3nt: TGTGCCAGCAGTTTCGGGACTAGGAGCACCGGGGAGCTGTTTTTT
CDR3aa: CASSFGTRSTGELFF

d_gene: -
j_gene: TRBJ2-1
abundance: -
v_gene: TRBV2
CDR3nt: TGTGCCAGCAGTTCGGATACCTCCTACAATGAGCAGTTCTTC
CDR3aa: CASSSDTSYNEQFF

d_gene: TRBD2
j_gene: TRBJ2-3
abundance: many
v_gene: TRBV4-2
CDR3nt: TGTGCCAGCAGCGAACTAAATGCGGGGGGAGATACGCAGTATTTT
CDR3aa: CASSELNAGGDTQYF

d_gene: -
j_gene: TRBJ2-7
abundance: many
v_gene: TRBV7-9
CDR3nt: TGTGCCAGCAGCACCACGGGCTCCCGAGTCGAGCAGTACTTC
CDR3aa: CASSTTGSRVEQYF

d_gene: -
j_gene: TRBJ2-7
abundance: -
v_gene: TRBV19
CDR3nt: TGTGCCAGTAGCCCCTGGCAGGCAGACTCCTACGAGCAGTACTTC
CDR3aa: CASSPWQADSYEQYF

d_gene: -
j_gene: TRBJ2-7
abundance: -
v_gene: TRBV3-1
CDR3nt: TGTGCCAGCAGCCAAAGGACCAACACTCGGGAGCAGTACTTC
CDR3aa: CASSQRTNTREQYF

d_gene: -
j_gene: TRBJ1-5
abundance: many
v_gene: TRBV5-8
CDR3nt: TGTGCCAGCAGGGTAACGTGGGCGCCCAATCAGCCCCAGCATTTT
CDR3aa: CASRVTWAPNQPQHF

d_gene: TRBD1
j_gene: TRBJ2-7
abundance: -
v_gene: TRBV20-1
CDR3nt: TGCAGTGCTCCGGACCCAATCCGGGACAGGGTCCACGAGCAGTACTTC
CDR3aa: CSAPDPIRDRVHEQYF

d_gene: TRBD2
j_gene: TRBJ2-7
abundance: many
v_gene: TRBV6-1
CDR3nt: TGTGCCAGCCTCCGGGACATGGCGGGGGGGGAGCAGTACTTC
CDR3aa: CASLRDMAGGEQYF